This is a list of T cell receptor beta chains from one sample in a study of blood T cell repertoires in COVID-19. Some clones are missing from TCRdb's copy, which holds only in-frame ones; the method was immunoSEQ multiplex PCR. The repertoire holds some 170,000 clones, with over 80% as singletons. Source material: peripheral blood. Source of these receptors: a woman aged 50 to 60 with acute or convalescent COVID-19. Both conserved end residues are part of each CDR3. The D gene is left open where the match is weak. Where a row states a size, it is once, few, many or the class of an expanded clone; other rows omit it.

V	size	D	J	DNA	CDR3
TRBV30	NA	TRBD2	TRBJ2-1	TGTGCCTGGAGGTTGGGGACTAGGCCCAATGAGCAGTTCTTC	CAWRLGTRPNEQFF
TRBV6-2/TRBV6-3	NA	TRBD2	TRBJ2-7	TGTGCCAGCAGTTACCTACCCGGACTAGCGGGGGCCCTACCCTACGAGCAGTACTTC	CASSYLPGLAGALPYEQYF
TRBV19	NA	NA	TRBJ1-5	TGTGCCAGTAGTATAGTGGCAGCGAGTGAGCCCCAGCATTTT	CASSIVAASEPQHF
TRBV5-1	NA	TRBD2	TRBJ2-7	TGCGCCAGCAGCTTGGCGGGACTAGCGGGAGGCCCCTACGAGCAGTACTTC	CASSLAGLAGGPYEQYF
TRBV2	NA	NA	TRBJ1-2	TGTGCCAGCAGTGGGGAGGGCGGCTACACCTTC	CASSGEGGYTF
TRBV27	NA	TRBD1	TRBJ1-4	TGTGCCAGCAGACTACAGGGGGTCGGTGAAAAACTGTTTTTT	CASRLQGVGEKLFF
TRBV5-6	many	TRBD2	TRBJ2-1	TGTGCCAGCAGTCCGGGACTAGCAGACTACAATGAGCAGTTCTTC	CASSPGLADYNEQFF
TRBV5-1	NA	TRBD1	TRBJ2-7	TGCGCCAGCAGCGCGTTACCGGGACAGTCCTACGAGCAGTACTTC	CASSALPGQSYEQYF
TRBV7-3	NA	NA	TRBJ2-3	TGTGCCAGCAGGATTCGCAGGGTAGATAAAGATACGCAGTATTTT	CASRIRRVDKDTQYF
TRBV6-5	once	TRBD1	TRBJ1-1	TGTGCCAGCAGTTACTCAGGAGGGGGCTTAAAAACTGAAGCTTTCTTT	CASSYSGGGLKTEAFF
TRBV20-1	NA	NA	TRBJ2-5	TGCAGTGCTAGACAGGAGACCCAGTACTTC	CSARQETQYF
TRBV30	NA	NA	TRBJ1-1	TGTGCCTGGAGCCGAAAGGGGGGGCCGGCTTTCTTT	CAWSRKGGPAFF
TRBV19	once	NA	TRBJ2-5	TGTGCCAGTAGTATCGACAGGCTCCAAGAGACCCAGTACTTC	CASSIDRLQETQYF
TRBV7-2	NA	TRBD2	TRBJ2-3	TGTGCCAGCAGCTTAGCTGGTTCCAGCGGGGGGGCGTTATCAGATACGCAGTATTTT	CASSLAGSSGGALSDTQYF
TRBV7-6	NA	TRBD1	TRBJ2-1	TGTGCCAGCAGCTTAAGGGGGTCTAGGACAGGGGTCAATGAGCAGTTCTTC	CASSLRGSRTGVNEQFF
TRBV30	NA	NA	TRBJ1-3	TGTGCCTGGGGTGGGCCTGGAAACACCATATATTTT	CAWGGPGNTIYF
TRBV4-3	NA	NA	TRBJ2-1	TGCGCCAGCAGCCAAGCCCCATATGAGCAGTTCTTC	CASSQAPYEQFF
TRBV4-3	NA	NA	TRBJ2-1	TGCGCCAGCAGCCAAGCGGGAGTAGGGAATGAGCAGTTCTTC	CASSQAGVGNEQFF
TRBV5-1	NA	NA	TRBJ1-2	TGCGCCAGCAGCTTGGCTGGGGAGGTGAACGGCTACACCTTC	CASSLAGEVNGYTF
TRBV5-8	NA	NA	TRBJ1-5	TGTGCCAGCAGCTCGGGGGGCGGGGTTGGCAATCAGCCCCAGCATTTT	CASSSGGGVGNQPQHF
TRBV6-1	NA	TRBD2	TRBJ2-1	TGTGCCAGCAGTGAAGCGGCGGGGGGGCTTGCTGAGCAGTTCTTC	CASSEAAGGLAEQFF
TRBV13	NA	NA	TRBJ1-4	TGTGCCAGCAGCTATACAGGGCCCAGAGGTGAAAAACTGTTTTTT	CASSYTGPRGEKLFF
TRBV12-3/TRBV12-4	NA	TRBD1	TRBJ2-1	TGTGCCAGCAGTAACCGGGACAGAGGAGGGCAGTTCTTC	CASSNRDRGGQFF
TRBV6-2/TRBV6-3	NA	TRBD1	TRBJ1-5	TGTGCCAGCAGTTACCCAGGGGGTGGCAATCAGCCCCAGCATTTT	CASSYPGGGNQPQHF